This is a list of T cell receptor beta chains from one sample in a study of vaccination effects on CD4 cells after COVID-19. The antigens these receptors bind are not known. The data were produced by immunoSEQ multiplex PCR, yet TCRdb's version contains in-frame clones alone and is incomplete. The profile covers about 15,000 clones, with about 74% appearing a single time and 23% taken by the ten largest. The sequenced sample was CD4+ T cells from PBMCs cultured with HCoV-NL63 spike peptides, obtained after COVID-19 vaccination. These receptors were collected from a human donor who received a COVID-19 vaccine. Both conserved end residues are part of each CDR3. A D gene is named only where the DNA matches it firmly. Not every row has a clone size; where given, it reads once, few, many or a size class.

size	V	D	J	CDR3	DNA
NA	TRBV11-3	NA	TRBJ1-1	CASSPGPLGNTEAFF	TGTGCCAGCAGTCCCGGCCCGCTTGGGAACACTGAAGCTTTCTTT
NA	TRBV30	TRBD2	TRBJ2-3	CAWTFGLAGATDTQYF	TGTGCCTGGACTTTCGGGCTAGCGGGAGCAACCGATACGCAGTATTTT
NA	TRBV7-9	NA	TRBJ1-2	CASSFGLGREGYGYTF	TGTGCCAGCAGCTTCGGGCTGGGCAGAGAGGGCTATGGCTACACCTTC
once	TRBV10-3	NA	TRBJ2-1	CAISDGAGTYEQFF	TGTGCCATCAGTGATGGGGCGGGAACTTATGAGCAGTTCTTC
NA	TRBV2	TRBD2	TRBJ2-3	CASTKRGPLDTQYF	TGTGCCAGCACCAAGCGGGGGCCCCTAGATACGCAGTATTTT
few	TRBV19	TRBD1	TRBJ1-5	CASSTQDRLLNQPQHF	TGTGCCAGTAGTACCCAGGACAGGCTCCTGAATCAGCCCCAGCATTTT
NA	TRBV11-2	NA	TRBJ2-7	CASSYQALPYEQYF	TGTGCCAGCAGTTACCAGGCCCTCCCCTACGAGCAGTACTTC
NA	TRBV29-1	NA	TRBJ2-7	CSVDRSQRYEQYF	TGCAGCGTTGACCGCTCCCAAAGATACGAGCAGTACTTC
NA	TRBV2	NA	TRBJ1-2	CASSSQGSGYYGYTF	TGTGCCAGCAGTTCCCAGGGTAGTGGGTACTATGGCTACACCTTC
few	TRBV5-4	NA	TRBJ1-6	CASSLVEGTPLHF	TGTGCCAGCAGCTTGGTTGAGGGAACACCCCTCCACTTT
NA	TRBV6-6	TRBD1	TRBJ1-1	CASRSGDSKNTEAFF	TGTGCCAGCAGATCCGGGGACAGCAAGAACACTGAAGCTTTCTTT
NA	TRBV5-1	NA	TRBJ1-1	CASSLKGSGANTEAFF	TGCGCCAGCAGCTTGAAGGGTTCTGGGGCGAACACTGAAGCTTTCTTT
few	TRBV24-1	NA	TRBJ2-1	CATSGSTSYNEQFF	TGTGCCACCAGTGGGAGTACATCCTACAATGAGCAGTTCTTC
NA	TRBV9	NA	TRBJ2-5	CASSLSSLLGETQYF	TGTGCCAGCAGCCTCAGCAGTTTGTTGGGGGAGACCCAGTACTTC
few	TRBV30	NA	TRBJ2-7	CAWSAGPYEQYF	TGTGCCTGGTCGGCTGGACCCTACGAGCAGTACTTC
NA	TRBV10-3	NA	TRBJ2-1	CAAGPRNEQFF	TGTGCCGCGGGACCGCGAAATGAGCAGTTCTTC
once	TRBV29-1	NA	TRBJ2-7	CSVEETGTGRYEQYF	TGCAGCGTTGAAGAGACCGGGACTGGGAGATACGAGCAGTACTTC
NA	TRBV3-1/TRBV3-2	NA	TRBJ2-3	CASSNGVRTDTQYF	TGTGCCAGCAGCAACGGTGTCCGTACAGATACGCAGTATTTT
NA	TRBV9	TRBD2	TRBJ2-5	CASSVGNSGGKYQETQYF	TGTGCCAGCAGCGTCGGAAATAGCGGGGGGAAATACCAAGAGACCCAGTACTTC
NA	TRBV15	TRBD1	TRBJ1-3	CATLGQPSSGNTIYF	TGTGCCACGCTGGGACAGCCGAGCTCTGGAAACACCATATATTTT
NA	TRBV6-5	NA	TRBJ2-2	CASSRDQSNTGELFF	TGTGCCAGCAGTCGGGACCAATCGAACACCGGGGAGCTGTTTTTT
NA	TRBV7-9	NA	TRBJ2-1	CASSSRNYYNEQFF	TGTGCCAGCAGCTCTAGGAACTACTACAATGAGCAGTTCTTC
once	TRBV18	NA	TRBJ1-2	CASSHNNYGYTF	TGTGCCAGCTCACACAATAACTATGGCTACACCTTC
few	TRBV7-2	NA	TRBJ1-5	CASSPFGGGGQPQHF	TGTGCCAGCAGCCCTTTCGGAGGGGGGGGTCAGCCCCAGCATTTT
NA	TRBV7-8	TRBD2	TRBJ2-5	CASSSLAGGIQETQYF	TGTGCCAGCAGCTCACTAGCGGGAGGGATCCAAGAGACCCAGTACTTC
NA	TRBV11-2	NA	TRBJ2-1	CASSLNSGRSSYNEQFF	TGTGCCAGCAGCTTAAATAGTGGCAGGAGCTCCTACAATGAGCAGTTCTTC
NA	TRBV29-1	NA	TRBJ1-5	CSVGGFNQPQHF	TGCAGCGTTGGGGGTTTCAATCAGCCCCAGCATTTT
NA	TRBV3-1/TRBV3-2	NA	TRBJ1-6	CASSHSGQGSYNSPLHF	TGTGCCAGCAGCCACTCCGGGCAGGGCTCCTATAATTCACCCCTCCACTTT
NA	TRBV19	NA	TRBJ2-4	CARAPVLAKNIQYF	TGTGCCAGAGCCCCTGTCCTAGCCAAAAACATTCAGTACTTC
NA	TRBV5-1	NA	TRBJ2-3	CASSYLQVKADTQYF	TGCGCCAGCAGCTACCTCCAGGTAAAGGCAGATACGCAGTATTTT
NA	TRBV10-3	NA	TRBJ2-3	CAISEVGGNTDTQYF	TGTGCCATCAGTGAGGTCGGTGGGAACACAGATACGCAGTATTTT
NA	TRBV6-5	TRBD2	TRBJ2-7	CASKLGASGMYEQYF	TGTGCCAGCAAGCTCGGGGCTAGCGGGATGTACGAGCAGTACTTC
NA	TRBV5-1	NA	TRBJ1-4	CASSLAPHRQDDSEKLFF	TGCGCCAGCAGCCTCGCGCCCCACCGACAGGACGATTCTGAAAAACTGTTTTTT
NA	TRBV5-6	NA	TRBJ1-4	CASTLGGTYDPEKLFF	TGTGCCAGCACCCTGGGGGGGACGTATGACCCTGAAAAACTGTTTTTT
NA	TRBV12-3/TRBV12-4	TRBD1	TRBJ1-2	CASRDRVGGGYTF	TGTGCCAGCAGGGACAGGGTGGGAGGGGGCTACACCTTC
NA	TRBV5-4	NA	TRBJ2-1	CASSPTVSLFNEQFF	TGTGCCAGCAGCCCCACGGTCTCCTTGTTTAATGAGCAGTTCTTC
once	TRBV7-9	NA	TRBJ2-2	CANQGRAPTGELFF	TGTGCCAACCAGGGTAGGGCCCCCACCGGGGAGCTGTTTTTT
NA	TRBV29-1	TRBD1	TRBJ1-1	CSVPGQGSGFEAFF	TGCAGCGTCCCGGGACAGGGAAGCGGGTTTGAAGCTTTCTTT
NA	TRBV27	NA	TRBJ1-5	CASSSRAPPRQPQHF	TGTGCCAGCAGTTCCAGGGCACCTCCGAGACAGCCCCAGCATTTT
NA	TRBV27	TRBD1	TRBJ2-2	CASSPKDRGNTGELFF	TGTGCCAGCAGTCCAAAGGACAGGGGGAACACCGGGGAGCTGTTTTTT
NA	TRBV3-1/TRBV3-2	TRBD1	TRBJ1-1	CASSPPTGDTEAFF	TGTGCCAGCAGCCCGCCTACAGGGGACACTGAAGCTTTCTTT
NA	TRBV4-1	TRBD1	TRBJ1-3	CASSQVTGIGASGNTIYF	TGCGCCAGCAGCCAAGTGACAGGGATAGGGGCCTCTGGAAACACCATATATTTT
NA	TRBV18	NA	TRBJ1-1	CASSSQGGNTEAFF	TGTGCCAGCTCCTCTCAGGGCGGGAACACTGAAGCTTTCTTT
NA	TRBV10-3	NA	TRBJ2-1	CAISESAGEQFF	TGTGCCATCAGTGAGTCGGCAGGTGAGCAGTTCTTC
few	TRBV5-1	NA	TRBJ1-2	CASSPGGGYGYTF	TGCGCCAGCAGCCCGGGGGGGGGCTATGGCTACACCTTC
NA	TRBV4-1	NA	TRBJ1-5	CASSQDSSNQPQHF	TGCGCCAGCAGCCAAGACAGTAGCAATCAGCCCCAGCATTTT